Listed here are 8 T cell receptor beta chains from one sample, sequenced in a study of cytomegalovirus exposure and HLA in healthy donors. Vbeta (60) and Jbeta (13) primers were used in the PCR. Sequencing used immunoSEQ multiplex PCR; TCRdb keeps in-frame clones, though not all of them. The sample lists approximately 140,000 clones; 55% to 80% were seen once. Sequencing input: PBMCs. Receptor source: a woman in her 40s in good health and CMV-seronegative.

The CDR3 DNA follows: TGCAGTGCTAGAGATATGGGGGAGCTGTTTTTT. It yields the protein CSARDMGELFF. This rearrangement joins TRBV20-1 to TRBJ2-2, with no clear D. This CDR3 region has 11 residues. V was trimmed by 0 bases and J by 8 bases, leaving 4 bases between them. Germline lookup yields CDR1 DFQATT and CDR2 SNEGSKA (reference sequence).

This clone was observed a handful of times. This chain links TRBV2 with TRBJ1-2, with 7 nucleotides matching TRBD1. The length of the CDR3 is 13 residues. Losses at the gene ends were 5 bases for V and 4 bases for J; bases not matched to a gene: 4. CDR1 and CDR2 from the germline V gene are SNHLY and FYNNEI. CDR3 loop: CASSSGGSYGYTF. Here the CDR3 DNA reads TGTGCCAGCAGTTCAGGGGGTAGCTATGGCTACACCTTC.

The chain uses TRBV25-1 and TRBJ2-3, with 10 bases lining up with TRBD2. The V gene end was trimmed by 7 bases and the J gene end by 4 bases; junction bases not matched to a gene: 5. The CDR3 runs 14 residues. The germline V gene encodes CDR1 MGHDK and CDR2 SYGVNS. CDR3 nucleotide sequence: TGTGCCAGCACACTAGCGGGGAGGGCAGATACGCAGTATTTT. It yields the protein CASTLAGRADTQYF.

The V gene is TRBV7-2, the J gene TRBJ1-1; D unclear. Germline values: CDR1 SGHTA, CDR2 FQGNSA. This CDR3 spans 13 amino acids. Trimming took off 3 bases at V and 1 base at J, with 6 bases between the two ends. DNA of the CDR3: TGTGCCAGCAGCTTTCAGGAGAACACTGAAGCTTTCTTT. It encodes CASSFQENTEAFF.

This sequence joins TRBV7-9 and TRBJ1-3; unclear D gene. V lost 1 base to trimming and J lost 1 base, with 17 bases between them. The germline V gene has CDR1 SEHNR and CDR2 FQNEAQ (reference sequence). The CDR3 contains 18 residues. The CDR3: CASSLGYNDKVSGNTIYF. The CDR3 nucleotides are TGTGCCAGCAGCTTAGGGTATAACGACAAGGTATCTGGAAACACCATATATTTT.

This chain links TRBV6-5 with TRBJ2-2; TRBD1 matches at 8 bases. Germline loops: CDR1 MNHEY, CDR2 SVGAGI. V shed 5 bases, J shed 7 bases, and the junction held 9 bases outside the gene matches. This CDR3 region has 15 residues. The chain's CDR3 is CASSQKPGGIGELFF. The CDR3 DNA is TGTGCCAGCAGTCAGAAGCCAGGGGGCATCGGGGAGCTGTTTTTT.

This clone was seen a handful of times. V gene TRBV5-6 combines with J gene TRBJ1-1, with TRBD1 identical over 7 bases. Per the germline V gene, CDR1 is SGHDT and CDR2 is YYEEEE. The CDR3 is 14 amino acids. Unmatched junction bases numbered 0, after V lost 0 bases and J lost 1 base. The DNA for the CDR3 is TGTGCCAGCAGCTTGGGGACAGGGAACACTGAAGCTTTCTTT. Translating gives CASSLGTGNTEAFF.

This chain joins TRBV4-1 and TRBJ1-5, with a weak D call TRBD1 (6 bases). Looked up from germline, CDR1 is MGHRA and CDR2 is YSYEKL. V was trimmed by 0 bases and J by 6 bases, leaving 12 bases between them. The CDR3 is 15 residues long. Here the CDR3 reads CASSQDQGGSQPQHF. The CDR3 DNA reads TGCGCCAGCAGCCAAGATCAAGGGGGAAGTCAGCCCCAGCATTTT.